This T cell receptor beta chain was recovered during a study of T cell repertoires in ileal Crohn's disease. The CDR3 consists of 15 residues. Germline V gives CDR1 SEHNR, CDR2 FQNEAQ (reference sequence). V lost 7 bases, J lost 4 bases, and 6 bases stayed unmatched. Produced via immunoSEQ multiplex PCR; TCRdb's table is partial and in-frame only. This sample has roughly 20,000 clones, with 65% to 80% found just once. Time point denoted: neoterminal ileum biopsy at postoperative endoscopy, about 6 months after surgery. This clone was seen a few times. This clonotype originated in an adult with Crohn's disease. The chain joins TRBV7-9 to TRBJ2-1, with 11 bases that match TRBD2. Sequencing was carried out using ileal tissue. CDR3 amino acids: CASTLAGGTYNEQFF. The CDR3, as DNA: TGTGCCAGCACCCTAGCGGGGGGAACTTACAATGAGCAGTTCTTC.